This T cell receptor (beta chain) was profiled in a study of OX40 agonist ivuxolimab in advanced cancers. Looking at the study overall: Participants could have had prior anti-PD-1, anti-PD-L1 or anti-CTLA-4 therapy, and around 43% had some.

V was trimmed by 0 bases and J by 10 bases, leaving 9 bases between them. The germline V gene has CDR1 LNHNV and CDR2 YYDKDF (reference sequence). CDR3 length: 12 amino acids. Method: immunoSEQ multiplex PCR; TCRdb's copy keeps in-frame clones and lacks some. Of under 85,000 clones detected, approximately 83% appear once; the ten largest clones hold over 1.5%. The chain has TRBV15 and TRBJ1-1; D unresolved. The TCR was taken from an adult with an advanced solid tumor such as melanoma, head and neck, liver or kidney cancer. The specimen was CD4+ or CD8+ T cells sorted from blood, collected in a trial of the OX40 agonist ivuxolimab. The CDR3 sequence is CATSRDYGAAFF. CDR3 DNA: TGTGCCACCAGCAGAGATTATGGAGCAGCTTTCTTT.